What follows is one TCR beta chain and its context. What it binds is unknown. With random hexamers, reverse transcription was performed on about 0.5 to 1 ug of RNA. Amplification of TCR beta CDR3 was carried out by immunoSEQ multiplex PCR, which covered 54 Vbeta and 13 Jbeta segments. TCRdb redid the calling of the immunoSEQ multiplex PCR reads with MiXCR, one entry per CDR3 protein. The sample yields 73,000 or so distinct CDR3 sequences, about 95% seen once. The data stem from a study of CD8 T cells in Susac syndrome. Study results and limitations: The study recognized that its TCR sequencing and HLA analysis covered a relatively small number of individuals.

TCR beta sequencing was performed on blood CD8+ and CD4+ T cells. CD8+ and CD4+ T cells were negatively isolated; TEMRA cells were FACS-enriched. Germline V CDR1 and CDR2: GTSNPN, SVGIG (reference sequence). The CDR3 loop spans 12 amino acids. V was trimmed by 4 bases and J by 11 bases, leaving 17 bases between them. This chain connects TRBV30 to TRBJ1-1; D ambiguous. This TCR was recovered from a human donor with multiple sclerosis. The sequencing sample was made of CD8+ T cells from PBMCs. CDR3 protein: CAWTPGIRRAFF. CDR3 DNA: TGTGCCTGGACCCCGGGAATTCGGCGGGCTTTCTTT.